The T cell receptor (beta chain) described here comes from a study of long-term antiretroviral therapy in people with HIV. Whole-study findings and limits: Within the repertoire, clones expanded before ART were dominant at all time points. Information on adherence, resistance and therapy changes was unavailable. In HIV, the repertoires covered a tighter span of CDR3 lengths than in controls.

Donors needed at least one pre-ART PBMC sample plus at least two post-ART samples. The authors ran the immunoSEQ assay, v3.0, at survey level. Repertoires were generated with immunoSEQ multiplex PCR, while TCRdb's copy carries only in-frame clones and drops some. The data contain tens of thousands of clones, around 79% of them seen just once; the ten biggest clones take up approximately 2.9%. Concerning this clone itself: Its matching antigen is unknown.

Germline V gives CDR1 SGHDT, CDR2 YYEEEE. The CDR3 spans 13 residues. V shed 2 bases and J shed 7 bases, with 10 bases lying between them. The chain recombines TRBV5-6 with TRBJ2-1; no clear D gene. The material was unsorted PBMCs, obtained 1.9 years after starting antiretroviral therapy. The TCR sequence derives from a man aged 18-30 years with HIV. The CDR3 loop is CASSFGDPNEQFF. The CDR3 bases are TGTGCCAGCAGCTTTGGCGACCCAAATGAGCAGTTCTTC.